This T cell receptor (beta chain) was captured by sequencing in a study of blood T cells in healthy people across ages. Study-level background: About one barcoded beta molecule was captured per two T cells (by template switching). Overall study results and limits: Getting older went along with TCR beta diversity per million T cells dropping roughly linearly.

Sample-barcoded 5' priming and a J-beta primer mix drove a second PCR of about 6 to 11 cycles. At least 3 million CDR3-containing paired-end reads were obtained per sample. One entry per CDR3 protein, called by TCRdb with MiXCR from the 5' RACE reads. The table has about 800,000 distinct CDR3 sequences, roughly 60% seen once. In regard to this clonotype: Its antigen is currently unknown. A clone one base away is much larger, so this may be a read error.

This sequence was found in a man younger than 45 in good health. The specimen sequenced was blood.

CDR3 nucleotide sequence: TGCGCCAGCAGCATGCAGGGGTTTGAGACAGATACGCAGTATTTT. As protein: CASSMQGFETDTQYF. The chain links TRBV5-1 to TRBJ2-3, with D perhaps matching TRBD1 (6 bases). V gave up 4 bases and J gave up 3 bases, with 15 bases separating them. Germline loops: CDR1 SGHRS, CDR2 YFSETQ. CDR3 length: 15 amino acids.